The rows below give T cell receptor beta chains drawn from one sample of a study of siplizumab effects on memory and regulatory T cells. The method was immunoSEQ multiplex PCR; TCRdb's version includes in-frame clones alone and lacks a portion of them. The sample comprises about 69,000 clones, about 87% of which are singletons, and about 1.7% rests with the top ten. Sequencing was carried out using Tregs sorted from blood. These receptors all come from a human donor in good health. CDR3s include the opening cysteine and the closing phenylalanine or tryptophan. The D gene is left open where the match is weak. Size tells how often a clone was seen (once, few, many) or the class of an expanded clone, and some rows leave it out.

-,TRBJ1-1,TRBV19,TRBD1,CASSGGGAGTEAFF,TGTGCCAGTAGTGGAGGGGGCGCCGGCACTGAAGCTTTCTTT
-,TRBJ2-1,TRBV5-1,-,CASSRGSLAVRYEQFF,TGCGCCAGCAGCCGGGGGTCTTTAGCGGTCCGCTATGAGCAGTTCTTC
-,TRBJ2-1,TRBV14,-,CASSQDLGGTYNEQFF,TGTGCCAGCAGCCAAGATTTGGGTGGGACCTACAATGAGCAGTTCTTC
-,TRBJ2-1,TRBV7-2,-,CASSFQRVHNEQFF,TGTGCCAGCAGCTTCCAGCGGGTCCACAATGAGCAGTTCTTC
-,TRBJ1-1,TRBV27,-,CASSSRPQTGVWGMNTEAFF,TGTGCCAGCAGTTCCCGCCCCCAGACAGGAGTGTGGGGTATGAACACTGAAGCTTTCTTT
-,TRBJ2-3,TRBV4-1,TRBD2,CASSQELAGDEVDTQYF,TGCGCCAGCAGCCAAGAGCTAGCGGGAGATGAGGTAGATACGCAGTATTTT
-,TRBJ1-1,TRBV29-1,-,CSVGQYTEAFF,TGCAGCGTCGGACAGTACACTGAAGCTTTCTTT
-,TRBJ2-1,TRBV10-3,-,CAIRSDTSSYNEQFF,TGTGCCATCAGATCGGACACGAGCTCCTACAATGAGCAGTTCTTC
-,TRBJ1-1,TRBV2,TRBD1,CASIRDRTNTEAFF,TGTGCCAGCATACGGGACAGAACTAACACTGAAGCTTTCTTT
-,TRBJ1-5,TRBV11-2,-,CASTPHQTGQPQHF,TGTGCCAGCACCCCCCACCAAACGGGACAGCCCCAGCATTTT
-,TRBJ2-5,TRBV19,-,CAGLVGGPRGTQYF,TGTGCGGGGTTAGTCGGGGGTCCAAGAGGGACCCAGTACTTC
-,TRBJ1-1,TRBV29-1,TRBD1,CSAGGQVDTEAFF,TGCAGCGCTGGGGGACAGGTCGACACTGAAGCTTTCTTT
-,TRBJ2-5,TRBV27,-,CASSPLSLHYKDLETQYF,TGTGCCAGCAGCCCATTGTCCCTACACTACAAGGACCTAGAGACCCAGTACTTC
-,TRBJ2-1,TRBV9,TRBD2,CASSVGLAGLGDEQFF,TGTGCCAGCAGCGTCGGACTAGCGGGACTGGGGGATGAGCAGTTCTTC
-,TRBJ2-7,TRBV30,TRBD2,CAWCPYSGSLYEQYF,TGTGCCTGGTGCCCCTATAGCGGGAGCCTATACGAGCAGTACTTC
-,TRBJ2-5,TRBV9,-,CASSQGGETQYF,TGTGCCAGCAGCCAGGGGGGAGAGACCCAGTACTTC
-,TRBJ1-5,TRBV2,TRBD1,CASSEETGPQPQHF,TGTGCCAGCAGTGAAGAGACAGGGCCTCAGCCCCAGCATTTT
-,TRBJ1-2,TRBV7-2,-,CASSLGPDYGYTF,TGTGCCAGCAGCCTGGGCCCCGACTATGGCTACACCTTC
once,TRBJ2-3,TRBV5-1,-,CASSLGGTSTDTQYF,TGCGCCAGCAGCTTGGGAGGGACTAGCACAGATACGCAGTATTTT
-,TRBJ1-1,TRBV29-1,TRBD1,CSVGTGILDTEAFF,TGCAGCGTTGGGACAGGGATATTGGACACTGAAGCTTTCTTT
few,TRBJ1-5,TRBV19,TRBD1,CASSITGEGNQPQHF,TGTGCCAGTAGTATAACAGGGGAGGGCAATCAGCCCCAGCATTTT
medium-sized,TRBJ1-1,TRBV4-1,-,CASSQARGVTNTEAFF,TGCGCCAGCAGCCAGGCTAGGGGGGTTACGAACACTGAAGCTTTCTTT
-,TRBJ1-2,TRBV28,-,CASRFSGGNYGYTF,TGTGCCAGCAGATTCTCCGGGGGAAACTATGGCTACACCTTC
-,TRBJ1-1,TRBV7-9,-,CASSRVLNTEAFF,TGTGCCAGCAGTCGGGTTTTGAACACTGAAGCTTTCTTT
-,TRBJ2-2,TRBV11-3,TRBD1,CASSRLGQITGELFF,TGTGCCAGCAGCCGACTGGGACAGATCACCGGGGAGCTGTTTTTT
-,TRBJ1-5,TRBV5-5,-,CASSRQQGINQPQHF,TGTGCCAGTAGCCGTCAACAGGGCATCAATCAGCCCCAGCATTTT
-,TRBJ2-7,TRBV10-2,-,CAVGGDVEQYF,TGCGCGGTGGGGGGAGACGTCGAGCAGTACTTC
-,TRBJ1-5,TRBV10-3,TRBD1,CAISDDRGAQPQHF,TGTGCCATCAGTGACGACAGGGGGGCTCAGCCCCAGCATTTT
-,TRBJ2-6,TRBV5-1,-,CASSYQGANVLTF,TGCGCCAGCAGCTACCAAGGGGCCAACGTCCTGACTTTC
-,TRBJ2-3,TRBV29-1,-,CSVESSSTDTQYF,TGCAGCGTTGAATCTAGTTCGACAGATACGCAGTATTTT
once,TRBJ2-7,TRBV21-1,-,CASSKRDRESCYEQYF,TGTGCCAGCAGCAAAAGGGACAGGGAGTCATGCTACGAGCAGTACTTC